A selection of T cell receptor beta chains follows, all from one sample in a study of technical replicates of blood from several donors. Generated by immunoSEQ multiplex PCR, the TCRdb table keeps only in-frame clones and is missing some. The sample has tens of thousands of clones; roughly 92% are singletons. The sequencing input was T cells isolated from PBMCs. These receptors were obtained from a human donor in good health. The CDR3 runs from the conserved cysteine through the conserved F or W. Each record gives: clone size, V gene, D gene, J gene, CDR3 DNA, CDR3 protein. A D gene is named only where the DNA matches it firmly. The size of a clone is reported for some rows only, either as once, few or many, or as a class for expanded clones.

clone_size: .; v_call: TRBV7-6; d_call: .; j_call: TRBJ2-2; cdr3_nt: TGTGCCAGCAGCTCTAATACCCCTCAAGGGGAGCTGTTTTTT; cdr3_aa: CASSSNTPQGELFF
clone_size: .; v_call: TRBV14; d_call: TRBD1; j_call: TRBJ2-3; cdr3_nt: TGTGCCAGCAGCTACGGGACAGGGTCTAGGGATACGCAGTATTTT; cdr3_aa: CASSYGTGSRDTQYF
clone_size: once; v_call: TRBV6-1; d_call: TRBD2; j_call: TRBJ2-7; cdr3_nt: TGTGCCAGCAGTGAAGCTTGGCTAGCGGACTACGAGCAGTACTTC; cdr3_aa: CASSEAWLADYEQYF
clone_size: .; v_call: TRBV27; d_call: .; j_call: TRBJ2-7; cdr3_nt: TGTGCCAGCAGTTTAGTCGCGGCAGGGAAAAACGAGCAGTACTTC; cdr3_aa: CASSLVAAGKNEQYF
clone_size: .; v_call: TRBV6-5; d_call: .; j_call: TRBJ1-6; cdr3_nt: TGTGCCAGCAGTTCTACCTTGCTCTCCTATAATTCACCCCTCCACTTT; cdr3_aa: CASSSTLLSYNSPLHF
clone_size: .; v_call: TRBV28; d_call: .; j_call: TRBJ1-1; cdr3_nt: TGTGCCAGCAGTTTGGCCACGATGAACACTGAAGCTTTCTTT; cdr3_aa: CASSLATMNTEAFF
clone_size: once; v_call: TRBV7-2; d_call: .; j_call: TRBJ2-7; cdr3_nt: TGTGCCAGCAGCTTAAACGGGCCGGGGGTCCCCTACGAGCAGTACTTC; cdr3_aa: CASSLNGPGVPYEQYF
clone_size: once; v_call: TRBV30; d_call: .; j_call: TRBJ2-3; cdr3_nt: TGTGCCAGTGGACATCCCGGTGGCGCGGATACGCAGTATTTT; cdr3_aa: CASGHPGGADTQYF
clone_size: .; v_call: TRBV9; d_call: TRBD2; j_call: TRBJ2-4; cdr3_nt: TGTGCCAGCAGCGCTAGCGGGACTCGCGGAGCCAAAAACATTCAGTACTTC; cdr3_aa: CASSASGTRGAKNIQYF
clone_size: once; v_call: TRBV7-9; d_call: TRBD2; j_call: TRBJ2-7; cdr3_nt: TGTGCCAGCAGCTCCGGGGGGGCCACCTACGAGCAGTACTTC; cdr3_aa: CASSSGGATYEQYF
clone_size: .; v_call: TRBV9; d_call: .; j_call: TRBJ2-2; cdr3_nt: TGTGCCAGCAGCGTAGGGGGGGTCGGGGAGCTGTTTTTT; cdr3_aa: CASSVGGVGELFF
clone_size: once; v_call: TRBV29-1; d_call: TRBD1; j_call: TRBJ1-1; cdr3_nt: TGCAGGGCAGGGGGCGCCGTTTCTGAAGCTTTCTTT; cdr3_aa: CRAGGAVSEAFF
clone_size: .; v_call: TRBV10-2; d_call: TRBD1; j_call: TRBJ2-2; cdr3_nt: TGCGCCAGCAGTGACCGGGACAGGGTTTTTACCGGGGAGCTGTTTTTT; cdr3_aa: CASSDRDRVFTGELFF
clone_size: .; v_call: TRBV25-1; d_call: .; j_call: TRBJ2-5; cdr3_nt: TGTGCCAGCAGTGAAGTAGGGGTCAAGACCCAGTACTTC; cdr3_aa: CASSEVGVKTQYF
clone_size: .; v_call: TRBV7-3; d_call: .; j_call: TRBJ2-3; cdr3_nt: TGTGCCAGCAGCTCCCAGGGACTTTACACAGATACGCAGTATTTT; cdr3_aa: CASSSQGLYTDTQYF
clone_size: .; v_call: TRBV6-5; d_call: .; j_call: TRBJ1-5; cdr3_nt: TGTGCCAGCGGGAGAATGGATCAGCCCCAGCATTTT; cdr3_aa: CASGRMDQPQHF
clone_size: .; v_call: TRBV11-3; d_call: .; j_call: TRBJ1-1; cdr3_nt: TGTGCCAGCAGCTTGACAGAATTTTTTACCATGAACACTGAAGCTTTCTTT; cdr3_aa: CASSLTEFFTMNTEAFF
clone_size: .; v_call: TRBV19; d_call: TRBD1; j_call: TRBJ2-1; cdr3_nt: TGTGCCAGTAGGAACAGGGGCAATGAGCAGTTCTTC; cdr3_aa: CASRNRGNEQFF
clone_size: .; v_call: TRBV6-6; d_call: .; j_call: TRBJ2-7; cdr3_nt: TGTGCCAGCAGTTACGAAGCGGGCCCTGGACGGAACGAGCAGTACTTC; cdr3_aa: CASSYEAGPGRNEQYF
clone_size: .; v_call: TRBV5-1; d_call: TRBD2; j_call: TRBJ2-1; cdr3_nt: TGCGCCAGCAGCTTCACGGGAGGCACCTACAATGAGCAGTTCTTC; cdr3_aa: CASSFTGGTYNEQFF
clone_size: once; v_call: TRBV7-3; d_call: TRBD1; j_call: TRBJ2-6; cdr3_nt: TGTGCCAGCAGCTTACCGACAGGGACAACCAACGTCCTGACTTTC; cdr3_aa: CASSLPTGTTNVLTF
clone_size: .; v_call: TRBV19; d_call: TRBD1; j_call: TRBJ2-7; cdr3_nt: TGTGCCAGTACTCCAGGGGGCGCGGGGGAGCAGTACTTC; cdr3_aa: CASTPGGAGEQYF
clone_size: .; v_call: TRBV11-2; d_call: .; j_call: TRBJ1-2; cdr3_nt: TGTGCCAGCAGCCCACAGGGAATTGGGGGCTACACCTTC; cdr3_aa: CASSPQGIGGYTF
clone_size: .; v_call: TRBV5-1; d_call: .; j_call: TRBJ2-3; cdr3_nt: TGCGCCAGCAGCTTGGAGGTAGCGGCTCCGGATACGCAGTATTTT; cdr3_aa: CASSLEVAAPDTQYF
clone_size: few; v_call: TRBV20-1; d_call: .; j_call: TRBJ1-2; cdr3_nt: TGCAGTGTCAGTCCAGGGGATGGCTACACCTTC; cdr3_aa: CSVSPGDGYTF
clone_size: .; v_call: TRBV7-7; d_call: TRBD2; j_call: TRBJ2-2; cdr3_nt: TGTGCCAGCAGCGCGGGACTAGCGGGACTCACCGGGGAGCTGTTTTTT; cdr3_aa: CASSAGLAGLTGELFF
clone_size: .; v_call: TRBV6-5; d_call: TRBD1; j_call: TRBJ1-5; cdr3_nt: TGTGCCAGCAGTCCCCGGGACAGGGGGGACCAGCCCCAGCATTTT; cdr3_aa: CASSPRDRGDQPQHF
clone_size: .; v_call: TRBV10-3; d_call: .; j_call: TRBJ1-2; cdr3_nt: TGTGCCATCAGCAGCCGGGACACTTATAACTATGGCTACACCTTC; cdr3_aa: CAISSRDTYNYGYTF
clone_size: .; v_call: TRBV5-1; d_call: TRBD2; j_call: TRBJ2-7; cdr3_nt: TGCGCCAGCAGCGTTTCTAGCGGTTGGGAGCAGTACTTC; cdr3_aa: CASSVSSGWEQYF
clone_size: .; v_call: TRBV9; d_call: TRBD2; j_call: TRBJ2-7; cdr3_nt: TGTGCCAGCAGCGTAGGGACTAGCGCGACCTACGAGCAGTACTTC; cdr3_aa: CASSVGTSATYEQYF
clone_size: .; v_call: TRBV9; d_call: .; j_call: TRBJ2-3; cdr3_nt: TGTGCCAGCAGCGTACAGCCTTTGAGGGATACGCAGTATTTT; cdr3_aa: CASSVQPLRDTQYF
clone_size: .; v_call: TRBV27; d_call: .; j_call: TRBJ2-7; cdr3_nt: TGTGCCAGCAGTTTTGGTGACAGCGCCTACGAGCAGTACTTC; cdr3_aa: CASSFGDSAYEQYF
clone_size: .; v_call: TRBV6-5; d_call: TRBD1; j_call: TRBJ1-5; cdr3_nt: TGTGCCAGCAGTTGGGGACAGGGGGCTCAGCCCCAGCATTTT; cdr3_aa: CASSWGQGAQPQHF
clone_size: .; v_call: TRBV10-3; d_call: TRBD1; j_call: TRBJ1-5; cdr3_nt: TGTGCCATCGCGGACAGGGGCGGAAATCAGCCCCAGCATTTT; cdr3_aa: CAIADRGGNQPQHF
clone_size: few; v_call: TRBV5-4; d_call: .; j_call: TRBJ1-1; cdr3_nt: TGTGCCAGCAGCTTGGTTTCGGGTGAAGCTTTCTTT; cdr3_aa: CASSLVSGEAFF